The clone carrying this T cell receptor beta chain was seen only once. As yet, its antigen is unknown. Other DNA sequences in this specimen translate into the identical CDR3. Looked up from germline, CDR1 is KGHSH and CDR2 is LQKENI. This CDR3 contains 13 residues. Trimming took 0 bases from V and 5 from J, leaving 7 bases between them. The data belong to a study of cytomegalovirus exposure and HLA in healthy donors. Overall study context: Genotyping showed 81% of about 370 donors falling in the Caucasian-associated ancestry cluster.

The primer mix had 60 Vbeta and 13 Jbeta primers. Measured with immunoSEQ multiplex PCR; TCRdb has only the in-frame clones, and not every one. Of 150,000 to 200,000 clones in the sample, around 79% are singletons; the top ten hold 2% to 3%. Study-wide findings and caveats: The presence/absence work took it that sequencing depth was about the same across donors.

What was sequenced was PBMCs. The chain recombines TRBV18 with TRBJ2-5, with D maybe TRBD2 (5 bases). This receptor was taken from a woman aged 40-49 years in good health and CMV-seropositive. In DNA, the CDR3 is TGTGCCAGCTCACCACCGGGCGGGGAGACCCAGTACTTC. This translates into CASSPPGGETQYF.